In this sample, the clone carrying this TCR beta chain turned up many times. Antigen specificity is unknown. This sample is drawn from a study of CD8 T cells in ankylosing spondylitis. Study-wide findings and caveats: Disease-linked clones reportedly showed significant enrichment in matched ankylosing spondylitis synovial fluid. Blood from ankylosing spondylitis patients appeared to carry a characteristic roughly eight-variant TCR beta motif.

TCRdb re-derived calls from the 5' RACE reads in MiXCR, one entry per CDR3 protein. Here the sample spans fewer than 550,000 distinct CDR3 sequences, approximately 5.3% being singletons. Sample: blood, either unsorted or a sorted T cell fraction (not recorded which). This TCR was recovered from a male donor with ankylosing spondylitis.

The CDR3 spells CASSLGLTGGWVTEAFF. The CDR3 nucleotides are TGTGCCAGCAGCTTAGGTTTAACAGGGGGTTGGGTCACTGAAGCTTTCTTT. The chain is built from TRBV7-2 and TRBJ1-1, with 8 positions matching TRBD1. V trimming: 1 base; J trimming: 4 bases; junction bases outside the gene matches: 11. Per germline, CDR1 SGHTA and CDR2 FQGNSA. The CDR3 is 17 residues long.